The clone carrying this T cell receptor beta chain was found a few times. No antigen is known for it. Repertoires were generated with immunoSEQ multiplex PCR, while TCRdb's copy carries only in-frame clones and drops some. The sample carries under 45,000 clones, 70% to 85% recorded once. The data were obtained in a study of immune evolution from preneoplasia to lung adenocarcinoma. Study results and caveats: KRAS-mutant nodules had the highest T cell clonality. Later-stage lesions seemingly showed higher T cell density and diversity than normal lung. Normal lung had the highest top T cell clone frequencies.

Germline lookup yields CDR1 KGHSH and CDR2 LQKENI. The CDR3 contains 12 residues. The V end was cut by 4 bases, the J end by 8 bases, with 9 bases between. Sequencing was carried out using FFPE invasive lung adenocarcinoma tissue. The source of this sequence is a person aged 55 to 69 with lung adenocarcinoma. The chain joins TRBV18 to TRBJ2-1, with a possible D match to TRBD1 (5 bases). DNA for the CDR3: TGTGCCAGCTCACTGGCAGGGTATGAGCAGTTCTTC. Translation gives CASSLAGYEQFF.